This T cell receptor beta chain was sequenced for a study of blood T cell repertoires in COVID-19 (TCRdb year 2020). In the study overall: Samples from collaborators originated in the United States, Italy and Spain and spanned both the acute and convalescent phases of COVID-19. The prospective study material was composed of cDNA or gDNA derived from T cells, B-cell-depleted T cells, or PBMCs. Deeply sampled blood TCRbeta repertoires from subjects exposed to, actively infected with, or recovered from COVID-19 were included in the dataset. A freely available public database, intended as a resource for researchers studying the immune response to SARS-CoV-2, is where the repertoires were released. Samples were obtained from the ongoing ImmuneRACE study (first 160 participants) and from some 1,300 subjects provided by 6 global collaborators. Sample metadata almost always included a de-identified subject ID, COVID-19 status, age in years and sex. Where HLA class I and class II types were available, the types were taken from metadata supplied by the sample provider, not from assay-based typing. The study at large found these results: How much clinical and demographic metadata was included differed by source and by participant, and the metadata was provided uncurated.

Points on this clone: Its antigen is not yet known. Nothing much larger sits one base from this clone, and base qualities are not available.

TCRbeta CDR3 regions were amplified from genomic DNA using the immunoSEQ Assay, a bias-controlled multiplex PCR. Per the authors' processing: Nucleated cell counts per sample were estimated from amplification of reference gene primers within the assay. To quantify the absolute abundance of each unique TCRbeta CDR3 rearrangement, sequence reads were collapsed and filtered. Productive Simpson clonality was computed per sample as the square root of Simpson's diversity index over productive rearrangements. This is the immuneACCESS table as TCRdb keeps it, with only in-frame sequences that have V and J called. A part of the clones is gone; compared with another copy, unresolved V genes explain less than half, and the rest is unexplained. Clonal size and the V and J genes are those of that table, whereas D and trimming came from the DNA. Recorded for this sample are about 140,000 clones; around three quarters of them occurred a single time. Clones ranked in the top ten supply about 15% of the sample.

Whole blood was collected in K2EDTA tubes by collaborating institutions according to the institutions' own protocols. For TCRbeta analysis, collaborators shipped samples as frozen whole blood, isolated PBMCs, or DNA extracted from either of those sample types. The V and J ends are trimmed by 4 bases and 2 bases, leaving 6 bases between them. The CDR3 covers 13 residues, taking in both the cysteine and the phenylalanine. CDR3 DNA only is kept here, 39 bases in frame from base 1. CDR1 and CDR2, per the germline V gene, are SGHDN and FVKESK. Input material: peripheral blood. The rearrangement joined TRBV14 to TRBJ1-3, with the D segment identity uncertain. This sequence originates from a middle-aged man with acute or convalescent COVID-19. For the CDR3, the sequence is CASSRGTGNTIYF. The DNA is TGTGCCAGCAGCCGAGGGACTGGAAACACCATATATTTT.